The clone carrying this T cell receptor (beta chain) was observed at least ten times. What it binds is unknown. The germline gives CDR1 MNHNS, CDR2 SASEGT. CDR3 length equals 15 residues. V gave up 5 bases and J gave up 10 bases; unmatched junction bases: 14. The data derive from a study of T cells in Graves' hyperthyroidism and ophthalmopathy. Study-wide findings and caveats: Most clonotypes that expanded in the thyroid above 0.001 also showed up in blood.

Amplified TCR beta CDR3 regions derived from RNA transcripts. First-round RT-PCR targeting the TCR CDR3 was performed with the HTBI primer set. Via MiXCR, TCRdb re-called the multiplex PCR reads, giving one row per CDR3 protein. The sample includes about 420,000 distinct CDR3 sequences, around a sixth of them seen just once. Graves' hyperthyroidism was deemed stable given no ophthalmopathy progression within 18 months. This receptor was obtained from a woman aged 18-35 years with Graves' hyperthyroidism. This chain joins TRBV6-1 and TRBJ2-1, with 7 nucleotides matching TRBD1. The material sequenced was blood. The CDR3 region has the DNA TGTGCCAGCAGTTCACCCCACAGACAGGGAAGAGAGCAGTTCTTC. Translation gives CASSSPHRQGREQFF.